This TCR beta chain came from a study of regulatory T cells in long-lasting Graves disease (dated by TCRdb to 2020 to 2022). The study in broad terms: Patients with newly diagnosed Graves' disease had been on antithyroid drugs for under 3 months. The study took place in China and was registered as a clinical trial. Persistent Graves' disease patients were compared with newly diagnosed Graves' disease patients by peripheral blood TCR sequencing and RNA sequencing. A total of about 33 samples underwent TCR sequencing, from about 13 patients with persistent Graves' disease and some 20 patients with newly diagnosed Graves' disease.

Interpreted using the paper, the time point label stands for: newly diagnosed GD, antithyroid drugs for less than 3 months. For both TCR sequencing and RNA sequencing, RNA was extracted from PBMCs in TRIzol. The diagnosis of Graves' disease followed American Thyroid Association guidelines. Patients for the study were recruited at an endocrinology department in Xi'an, China. From each patient, roughly 9 milliliters of peripheral blood was collected into an EDTA anticoagulant tube. Ficoll Paque Plus density gradient separation was used to isolate PBMCs, and no further T cell sorting was performed. An Agilent 2100 Bioanalyzer and agarose gel were used to check RNA quality, and a NanoDrop 2000 was used to measure RNA concentration. This clonotype was counted ten times or more. Its antigen is unknown. The sample holds no much larger clone one base away, and base qualities are not on file. V lost 6 bases and J lost 2 bases, and the count of bases not matched to a germline gene is 9. The CDR1 and CDR2 encoded by the germline V gene are MNHNS and SASEGT. The CDR3 starts with the cysteine, ends with the phenylalanine, and has 15 residues. Kept here is only the CDR3 DNA, which spans 45 bases and is read in frame from base 1.

Library preparation used multiplex PCR. TCRdb lists the instrument as Illumina HiSeq 4000. To build TCR beta libraries, CDR3 regions were amplified by Arm-PCR using iRepertoire HTBI primers. Gel purification was performed on PCR products prior to sequencing. Under the source paper's analysis protocol: Across samples, 62 TRBV and 15 or so TRBJ segments were identified and used for gene usage analysis of CDR3 amino acid clonotypes. Filtered high-quality paired reads were merged into contigs using COPE and FqMerger. Contigs were aligned with BLAST to IMGT TRBV, TRBD and TRBJ reference genes, and CDR3 was defined per IMGT. Highly expanded clones were defined as clonotypes with a frequency above 0.1%. Repertoire diversity was measured by Shannon entropy, and V-J evenness by the Gini coefficient. Clonotypes shared by more than one individual were considered public. The public reads were run again by TCRdb, first through fastp at Q25 and then through MiXCR, and only productive beta chains were kept. Each CDR3 protein appears once, grouped with its most common genes and DNA. The V and J calls and clone size come from TCRdb's table, not from the authors' own analysis. This sample gives about 320,000 distinct CDR3 sequences in total; under 20% of them show up just once. The ten largest account for 35% to 45% of the sample.

Overall results and qualifications from the work: Sequencing and analysis were limited to the TCR beta chain. As a limitation, the authors acknowledged that the small sample size may reduce accuracy. A larger number of public clonotypes was shared among persistent patients (around 2,500) than among newly diagnosed patients (approximately 930). TRBV28, TRBJ1-2 and TRBJ2-5 were preferentially used in persistent disease, while TRBV20-1 and TRBJ2-1 were favored in newly diagnosed disease. Only peripheral blood was studied, because thyroid tissue, the primary lesion, was inaccessible. Compared with newly diagnosed patients, persistent Graves' disease patients had lower TCR Shannon entropy and fewer highly expanded clones, which suggests clonal expansion.

The V and J segments used are TRBV6-1 and TRBJ2-7; 8 bases in the junction line up with TRBD2. Here the sequenced sample was peripheral blood mononuclear cells (PBMCs), taken at new diagnosis, from a patient treated with antithyroid drugs. This clonotype originated in a female donor with Graves disease. The nucleotide sequence reads TGTGCCAGCAGGACTGTTACTAGCGGCACCTACGAGCAGTACTTC. It translates to CASRTVTSGTYEQYF.